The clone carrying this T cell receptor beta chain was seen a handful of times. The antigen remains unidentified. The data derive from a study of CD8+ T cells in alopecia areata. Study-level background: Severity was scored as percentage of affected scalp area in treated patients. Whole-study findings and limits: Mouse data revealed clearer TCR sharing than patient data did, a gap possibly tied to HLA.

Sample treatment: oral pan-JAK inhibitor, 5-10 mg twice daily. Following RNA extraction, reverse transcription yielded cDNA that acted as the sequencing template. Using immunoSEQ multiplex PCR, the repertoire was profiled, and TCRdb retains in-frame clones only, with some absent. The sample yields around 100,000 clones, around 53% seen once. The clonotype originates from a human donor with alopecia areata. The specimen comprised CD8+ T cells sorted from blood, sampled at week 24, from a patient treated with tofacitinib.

The CDR3 loop reads CASRPTSGAEQFF. CDR3 DNA sequence: TGTGCCAGCAGGCCGACTAGCGGGGCTGAGCAGTTCTTC. V and J are TRBV6-4 and TRBJ2-1, with 11 bases matching TRBD2. Germline V gene lookup returns CDR1 MRHNA and CDR2 SNTAGT. CDR3 length equals 13 residues. The V and J ends lost 6 bases and 9 bases, in that order; junction bases with no gene match: 4.